The 20 T cell receptor beta chains below were found in one sample sequenced in a study of human T cells and chemical hapten exposure. This sample's time point: patch test 2, 6 weeks after DPC sensitization. Treatment of the sample: therapeutic diphenylcyclopropenone sensitization with weekly scalp DPC. TCRdb fed the RACE reads into MiXCR, producing one record per CDR3 protein. Of about 54,000 distinct CDR3 sequences in the sample, around 9.5% are singletons; the top ten hold less than 2%. The sequencing used whole blood, collected in connection with sensitization to the hapten diphenylcyclopropenone (DPC). All receptors come from a woman aged 45-59 years with alopecia areata. Some clones in this sample may be carry-over from other donors' samples.

This clonotype has ten or more counts. The chain uses TRBV6-5 and TRBJ1-6; possible D gene TRBD1, 5 bases. V lost 7 bases to trimming and J lost 9 bases, with 16 bases between them. CDR1 MNHEY and CDR2 SVGAGI come from the germline V gene. This CDR3 is 14 amino acids long. For the CDR3, the DNA is TGTGCCAGCAAGTTAGGGGACGCCTCTTCACCCCTCCACTTT. Protein: CASKLGDASSPLHF.

In its sample, this clonotype was seen many times. As DNA, the CDR3 is TGTGCCACCCTAGCCGGGACTACGCTCAATGAGCAGTTCTTC. Translation gives CATLAGTTLNEQFF. This chain links TRBV6-2 or TRBV6-3 with TRBJ2-1; 7 bases agree with TRBD2. V shed 10 bases and J 6 bases; nucleotides not matched to a gene: 12. Per the germline V gene, CDR1 is MNHEY and CDR2 is SVGEGT. This CDR3 spans 14 amino acids.

This clonotype was found a few times. The chain combines TRBV28 with TRBJ2-7; 8 bases are a match to TRBD1. CDR3 length equals 16 residues. Germline CDR1 is MDHEN and CDR2 is SYDVKM. V was clipped by 6 bases and J by 1 base; unmatched bases: 11. CDR3: CASREGQVGASYEQYF. CDR3 sequence (DNA): TGTGCCAGCAGGGAGGGACAGGTCGGTGCGTCCTACGAGCAGTACTTC.

This clonotype was recorded a few times. The chain is built from TRBV6-1 and TRBJ2-3; D tentatively reads TRBD1 or TRBD2 (5 bases each). V lost 10 bases and J 7 bases, leaving 24 bases between the germline ends. The CDR3 runs to 15 residues. Germline V CDR1 and CDR2: MNHNS, SASEGT. The CDR3 DNA is TGTGCCACCCGCCCCGGGACGCACGACTGGAATACGCAGTATTTT. Protein sequence: CATRPGTHDWNTQYF.

V gene TRBV28 combines with J gene TRBJ1-3; TRBD1 might be the D (6 bases). CDR3 length: 12 residues. Per germline, CDR1 MDHEN and CDR2 SYDVKM. V was pared by 6 bases and J by 3 bases, with 6 bases between. This CDR3 is CASRDSGNTIYF. The CDR3 bases are TGTGCCAGCAGGGACAGTGGAAACACCATATATTTT.

This clonotype was observed at least ten times. The chain combines TRBV6-5 with TRBJ2-7; 10 positions match TRBD2. The CDR3 covers 18 residues. The V gene's germline CDR1 is MNHEY and CDR2 SVGAGI. The J segment lost 5 bases and the V segment lost 0 bases, leaving 13 bases of the junction unmatched. The CDR3 bases are TGTGCCAGCAGTTACTCGTGGGCTAGCGGGAGTTCGCCGAACGAGCAGTACTTC. Its protein product is CASSYSWASGSSPNEQYF.

J is TRBJ2-7 and V is TRBV7-2; D remains unclear. CDR3 length: 14 amino acids. V lost 4 bases, J lost 6 bases, and 16 bases lay in between. Germline-derived CDR1 and CDR2 are SGHTA and FQGNSA. Here the CDR3 DNA reads TGTGCCAGCAGCTCTGTCGCCTGGATGGGCGAGCAGTACTTC. Amino acid sequence: CASSSVAWMGEQYF.

This clonotype was seen ten or more times. The V gene is TRBV14, the J gene TRBJ2-7; 9 bases are shared with TRBD2. This CDR3 spans 15 amino acids. The V gene's germline CDR1 is SGHDN and CDR2 FVKESK. V shed 0 bases and J 6 bases; nucleotides not matched to a gene: 6. CDR3 sequence: CASSQERLAGSEQYF. Here the CDR3 DNA reads TGTGCCAGCAGCCAAGAAAGGCTAGCGGGAAGCGAGCAGTACTTC.

This clonotype was counted many times. The chain couples TRBV29-1 to TRBJ2-7; D possibly matches TRBD1 or TRBD2 (5 bases each). This CDR3 comprises 13 residues. V was clipped by 7 bases and J by 2 bases, with 15 bases between them. Germline V lookup: CDR1 SQVTM, CDR2 ANQGSEA. For the CDR3, the DNA is TGCAGCGCCCTCCGGGACGGAGCCTACGAGCAGTACTTC. This translates into CSALRDGAYEQYF.

This chain joins TRBV12-3 or TRBV12-4 and TRBJ1-2; D is undetermined. Trimming took 1 base from V and 0 from J, leaving 9 bases between them. This CDR3 comprises 15 residues. The CDR3 protein is CASSLDSPSNYGYTF. The CDR3 bases are TGTGCCAGCAGTTTAGACAGTCCCTCTAACTATGGCTACACCTTC.

The chain recombines TRBV12-3 or TRBV12-4 with TRBJ1-4; 10 bases match TRBD1. This CDR3 spans 16 amino acids. The J segment lost 2 bases and the V segment lost 6 bases, leaving 6 bases of the junction unmatched. The CDR3 loop reads CASRGQGMRTNEKLFF. CDR3 in DNA: TGTGCCAGCAGGGGACAGGGGATGAGGACTAATGAAAAACTGTTTTTT.

The rearrangement uses TRBV14 and TRBJ1-1; D might be TRBD1 (5 bases). Deletions cut 0 bases from V and 6 bases from J, with 8 bases between. CDR3 size: 13 residues. Germline values: CDR1 SGHDN, CDR2 FVKESK. In nucleotides, the CDR3 is TGTGCCAGCAGCCAAGAAAGGGGAGCTGAAGCTTTCTTT. Its protein product is CASSQERGAEAFF.

This clonotype was seen only a few times. This chain links TRBV20-1 with TRBJ1-5; no definite D call. CDR3 size: 12 residues. Trimming took off 4 bases at V and 0 bases at J, with 4 bases between the two ends. Per germline, CDR1 DFQATT and CDR2 SNEGSKA (reference sequence). DNA for the CDR3: TGCAGTGCTACCGATAGCAATCAGCCCCAGCATTTT. Its translation is CSATDSNQPQHF.

J is TRBJ2-7 and V is TRBV7-9, with D perhaps matching TRBD1 or TRBD2 (5 bases each). The CDR3 covers 11 residues. V lost 5 bases to trimming and J lost 6 bases, with 8 bases between them. Germline loops: CDR1 SEHNR, CDR2 FQNEAQ (reference sequence). CDR3 sequence (DNA): TGTGCCAGCAGCCCCGGGGCCGAGCAGTACTTC. Amino acids: CASSPGAEQYF.

Of note for this clonotype: A read error is possible here, since a much larger clone lies one base away. This chain joins TRBV3-1 and TRBJ2-7; perhaps TRBD1 as D (6 bases). Germline CDR1 LGHDT, CDR2 YNNKEL (reference sequence). V gave up 5 bases and J gave up 0 bases, with 14 bases separating them. This CDR3 is 15 amino acids long. The CDR3 nucleotides are TGTGCCAGCAGCAATCTTGCAGGGGCCTCCTACGAGCAGTACTTC. Protein: CASSNLAGASYEQYF.

This clonotype was seen a handful of times. The chain combines TRBV27 with TRBJ2-3; a weak D match, TRBD2 (6 bases). The V and J ends lost 0 bases and 2 bases respectively, with 18 bases between them. The CDR3 consists of 18 residues. Germline assignment: CDR1 MNHEY and CDR2 SMNVEV (reference sequence). CDR3 DNA: TGTGCCAGCAGTTTATCCGGGACGGGAGCGGACCCCACAGATACGCAGTATTTT. It encodes CASSLSGTGADPTDTQYF.

This clonotype was counted a single time. Being one base from a much bigger clone, this may be a read error. A read error is likely, as this CDR3 ends without the conserved phenylalanine or tryptophan. The V and J genes are TRBV5-5 and TRBJ2-7, with TRBD1 as a possible D gene (7 bases). Germline CDR1 SGHKS, CDR2 YYEKEE (reference sequence). Trimming cost V 3 bases and J 0 bases, with 10 bases left between them. The CDR3 runs to 14 residues. The CDR3 is CASSWGDSSYEQYS. As DNA, the CDR3 is TGTGCCAGCAGCTGGGGGGACAGCTCCTACGAGCAGTACTCC.

There are many counts of this clonotype. The chain combines TRBV5-4 with TRBJ1-1; weak D call: TRBD1 (6 bases). Germline V gene data show CDR1 as SGHNT and CDR2 as YYREEE (reference sequence). The CDR3 loop spans 12 amino acids. The CDR3 loop is CASRTVEGEAFF. CDR3 nucleotides: TGTGCAAGCCGGACAGTAGAAGGTGAAGCTTTCTTT.

This clonotype was counted only a few times. The chain recombines TRBV6-5 with TRBJ2-2; possible D gene TRBD1, 5 bases. Germline loops: CDR1 MNHEY, CDR2 SVGAGI. CDR3 length: 15 amino acids. Trimming left V 0 bases short and J 3 bases short, with 8 bases between. CDR3 sequence reads: CASSYSGLHTGELFF. In DNA, the CDR3 is TGTGCCAGCAGTTACTCGGGGCTCCACACCGGGGAGCTGTTTTTT.

This clonotype occurred a few times. CDR3 in DNA: TGCAGTGCTAGGACAGGGTGGCGGCTTGAAGCTTTCTTT. It encodes CSARTGWRLEAFF. The rearrangement links TRBV20-1 to TRBJ1-1; 7 positions agree with TRBD1. Germline V CDR1 and CDR2: DFQATT, SNEGSKA (reference sequence). The CDR3 length is 13 residues. Trimming removed 3 bases from V and 7 bases from J; junction bases left unmatched: 8.